One and the same sample provided the 14 T cell receptor beta chains below, sequenced in a study of blood T cell repertoires in COVID-19. TCRdb keeps only in-frame clones here, not all; method: immunoSEQ multiplex PCR. The table shows some 180,000 clones, with 80% occurring only once. The source material was PBMCs or T cells enriched from blood (not recorded which). The receptor source for this set is a man aged 55 to 70 who had been exposed to COVID-19.

The chain has TRBV2 and TRBJ2-6; 9 bases fit TRBD1. The CDR3 extends over 17 amino acids. Germline assignment: CDR1 SNHLY and CDR2 FYNNEI. After removal of 6 bases from V and 0 bases from J, the junction contained 6 bases not matched to a gene. CDR3 DNA: TGTGCCAGCAGGATTACAGGGGGCGGCTCTGGGGCCAACGTCCTGACTTTC. Amino acids: CASRITGGGSGANVLTF.

This chain links TRBV5-1 with TRBJ1-1; D remains unclear. From germline, CDR1 is SGHRS and CDR2 YFSETQ. V was trimmed by 1 base and J by 1 base, leaving 8 bases between them. The CDR3 runs to 14 residues. Written as DNA, the CDR3 is TGCGCCAGCAGCTTGCTTAGTGAGAACACTGAAGCTTTCTTT. Its protein product is CASSLLSENTEAFF.

V is TRBV4-3 and J is TRBJ1-5; 7 nucleotides agree with TRBD1. The trim removed 0 bases at V and 6 bases at J, leaving 5 bases unmatched. Germline V gene data show CDR1 as LGHNA and CDR2 as YSLEER. CDR3 length equals 15 residues. CDR3 DNA: TGCGCCAGCAGCCAAGATCAAGGGGGCTCTCAGCCCCAGCATTTT. Translated, it gives CASSQDQGGSQPQHF.

The chain uses TRBV7-3 and TRBJ2-3; D is perhaps TRBD1 (6 bases). The V and J ends lost 6 bases and 6 bases respectively, with 19 bases between them. CDR3 length: 15 amino acids. The germline V gene encodes CDR1 SGHTA and CDR2 FQGTGA. The CDR3: CASRLMGAAWDTQYF. The CDR3 region has the DNA TGTGCCAGCAGGCTCATGGGGGCAGCGTGGGATACGCAGTATTTT.

The chain couples TRBV6-6 to TRBJ1-6, with 7 bases identical to TRBD1. The CDR3 runs to 14 residues. Trimming cost V 7 bases and J 6 bases; bases outside gene matches: 6. The V gene's germline CDR1 is MNHNY and CDR2 SVGAGI (reference sequence). CDR3 nucleotides: TGTGCCAGCACCGGGACAGTAACTAATTCACCCCTCCACTTT. This gives the protein CASTGTVTNSPLHF.

The CDR3 here is CASSQGQSLGIGNTIYF. The CDR3 DNA sequence: TGTGCCAGCAGCCAAGGACAGTCGCTGGGCATCGGAAACACCATATATTTT. The V and J genes are TRBV3-1 (or the pseudogene TRBV3-2) and TRBJ1-3; a possible D gene is TRBD1 (5 bases). This CDR3 spans 17 amino acids. CDR1 LGHDT and CDR2 YNNKEL come from the germline V gene (reference sequence). V lost 1 base and J lost 4, with 17 bases in between.

The chain joins TRBV4-1 to TRBJ1-2; the D gene is possibly TRBD1 (5 bases). The CDR3 totals 17 residues. Between the trimmed V and J ends, which lost 7 bases and 0 bases, there was a span of 21 bases. Germline V CDR1 and CDR2: MGHRA, YSYEKL. The CDR3 DNA sequence: TGCGCCAGCAAAGGGAAGACAGCCGATCGATCTAACTATGGCTACACCTTC. It encodes CASKGKTADRSNYGYTF.

V gene TRBV5-4 combines with J gene TRBJ1-2; D gene uncertain. Germline assignment: CDR1 SGHNT and CDR2 YYREEE (reference sequence). The ends were cut back, 0 bases at V and 5 bases at J, with 11 bases in the middle. The CDR3 totals 14 residues. The CDR3 here is CASSLVGGPYGYTF. CDR3 DNA: TGTGCCAGCAGCTTGGTTGGAGGACCTTATGGCTACACCTTC.

The chain uses TRBV10-3 and TRBJ1-5, with D hard to call. Trimming took 2 bases from V and 0 from J, leaving 8 bases between them. CDR1 is ENHRY and CDR2 is SYGVKD in the germline V gene. The CDR3 spans 15 residues. The CDR3 region has the DNA TGTGCCATCAGTGAGGCCCAGGTTAGCAATCAGCCCCAGCATTTT. Protein: CAISEAQVSNQPQHF.

This clone was counted many times. The chain recombines TRBV9 with TRBJ2-2; D may be TRBD2 (5 bases). This CDR3 region has 14 residues. The germline V and J ends were trimmed by 0 bases and 5 bases, with 8 bases remaining between them. Germline CDR1 SGDLS, CDR2 YYNGEE. The CDR3: CASSVVPGTGELFF. Written as DNA, the CDR3 is TGTGCCAGCAGCGTAGTCCCGGGGACCGGGGAGCTGTTTTTT. The full variable domain, completed using reference TRBV9 and TRBJ2-2, is DSGVTQTPKHLITATGQRVTLRCSPRSGDLSVYWYQQSLDQGLQFLIQYYNGEERAKGNILERFSAQQFPDLHSELNLSSLELGDSALYFCASSVVPGTGELFFGEGSRLTVL.

This clone turned up a few times. The rearrangement joins TRBV5-1 to TRBJ2-7, with TRBD2 matching over 16 bases. The V gene end was trimmed by 3 bases and the J gene end by 3 bases; junction bases not matched to a gene: 6. Germline V gives CDR1 SGHRS, CDR2 YFSETQ. This CDR3 spans 17 amino acids. The CDR3 loop is CASSSGLAGGPDYEQYF. Here the CDR3 DNA reads TGCGCCAGCAGCTCGGGACTAGCGGGAGGGCCAGACTACGAGCAGTACTTC.

This clone was observed a few times. J is TRBJ1-2 and V is TRBV3-1 (or the pseudogene TRBV3-2), with TRBD1 matching 8 bases. Losses at the gene ends were 0 bases for V and 8 bases for J; bases not matched to a gene: 2. Germline V gene data show CDR1 as LGHDT and CDR2 as YNNKEL (reference sequence). This CDR3 has 13 residues. As DNA, the CDR3 is TGTGCCAGCAGCCAAGACGACAGGGGAGGCTACACCTTC. This gives the protein CASSQDDRGGYTF.

This chain links TRBV24-1 with TRBJ2-5, with D possibly being TRBD2 (5 bases). V gave up 4 bases and J gave up 2 bases, with 16 bases separating them. Germline-derived CDR1 and CDR2 are KGHDR and SFDVKD. This CDR3 region has 16 residues. CDR3 in amino acids: CATSDAGPREQETQYF. CDR3 bases: TGTGCCACCAGTGACGCAGGACCTAGGGAGCAAGAGACCCAGTACTTC.

V gene TRBV7-8 combines with J gene TRBJ1-1, with D maybe TRBD1 (6 bases). Trimming removed 5 bases from V and 0 bases from J, with 13 bases in between. The germline V gene has CDR1 SGHVS and CDR2 FQNEAQ. CDR3 length equals 15 residues. The CDR3 reads CASSPSTGMNTEAFF. As DNA, the CDR3 is TGTGCCAGCAGCCCGTCGACAGGTATGAACACTGAAGCTTTCTTT. Together with reference TRBV7-8 and TRBJ1-1, the CDR3 gives the full variable domain: GAGVSQSPRYKVAKRGQDVALRCDPISGHVSLFWYQQALGQGPEFLTYFQNEAQLDKSGLPSDRFFAERPEGSVSTLKIQRTQQEDSAVYLCASSPSTGMNTEAFFGQGTRLTVV.